This T cell receptor beta chain was obtained from a study of blood T cell repertoires in COVID-19. Study summary: Specimens from acute and convalescent COVID-19 originated in the United States, Italy and Spain. Sources were T cells, B-cell-depleted T cells, or PBMCs; the material itself was cDNA or gDNA.

The germline gives CDR1 MNHNS, CDR2 SASEGT. The CDR3 is made up of 14 amino acids. V lost 1 base and J lost 7, with 13 bases in between. Methods used by the authors: Counts of nucleated cells, estimated from reference gene primer amplification, were obtained. Only in-frame clones appear in the TCRdb table, and some are missing; sequencing was by immunoSEQ multiplex PCR. From that table come the V and J calls and clone size; the DNA was used to work out D and trimming. The data contain about 100,000 clones, approximately 91% of them singletons. This chain uses TRBV6-1 with TRBJ1-2; the D is unclear. The specimen was peripheral blood. The clonotype was recovered from a man younger than 30 with acute or convalescent COVID-19. The DNA of the CDR3 is TGTGCCAGCAGTGAAGTCCCCCTCTTTTCTGGCTACACCTTC. This codes for CASSEVPLFSGYTF.